The 16 T cell receptor beta chains in this list originate from one sample, sequenced in a study of T cell responses to AZD1222 COVID-19 vaccine. Some clones are missing from TCRdb's copy, which holds only in-frame ones; the method was immunoSEQ multiplex PCR. The sample contains some 99,000 clones, more than 70% of which appear only once. The sequencing used peripheral blood, collected 28 days after the second AZD1222 dose. These receptors originate from an adult who received the AZD1222 COVID-19 vaccine.

The chain is built from TRBV3-1 (or the pseudogene TRBV3-2) and TRBJ2-5, with 7 bases aligning to TRBD2. CDR1 is LGHDT and CDR2 is YNNKEL in the germline V gene (reference sequence). The CDR3 has 15 residues. V shed 0 bases, J shed 5 bases, and the junction held 6 bases outside the gene matches. The CDR3 region is CASSQEGRGGETQYF. In nucleotides, the CDR3 is TGTGCCAGCAGCCAAGAAGGGCGGGGAGGGGAGACCCAGTACTTC.

In DNA, the CDR3 is TGTGCCAGCTCACCACCGAGCGGGGGAGCTTACGAGCAGTACTTC. Amino acid sequence: CASSPPSGGAYEQYF. This chain joins TRBV18 and TRBJ2-7; 8 bases agree with TRBD2. From germline, CDR1 is KGHSH and CDR2 LQKENI. J gave up 4 bases and V 0 bases, and 5 bases lay outside the gene matches. The CDR3 is made up of 15 amino acids. Drawing the rest from reference TRBV18 and TRBJ2-7, the complete variable domain is NAGVMQNPRHLVRRRGQEARLRCSPMKGHSHVYWYRQLPEEGLKFMVYLQKENIIDESGMPKERFSAEFPKEGPSILRIQQVVRGDSAAYFCASSPPSGGAYEQYFGPGTRLTVT.

The chain has TRBV19 and TRBJ2-4; the D is unclear. Germline loops: CDR1 LNHDA, CDR2 SQIVND (reference sequence). The V gene lost 8 bases and the J gene lost 0 bases, with 8 bases spanning the gap. CDR3 length: 13 residues. As DNA, the CDR3 is TGTGCCAGTTCCGTCTTAGCCAAAAACATTCAGTACTTC. Its protein product is CASSVLAKNIQYF.

This clone came up a few times. This chain links TRBV28 with TRBJ1-4, with 10 bases lining up with TRBD1. CDR1 and CDR2 from the germline V gene are MDHEN and SYDVKM. The CDR3 runs 15 residues. V gave up 3 bases and J gave up 8 bases; unmatched junction bases: 6. The CDR3 DNA sequence: TGTGCCAGCAGTTTCCGGGACAGGGGAGAGGAAAAACTGTTTTTT. Its translation is CASSFRDRGEEKLFF.

This sequence joins TRBV29-1 and TRBJ2-7, with 9 nucleotides matching TRBD1. V dropped 7 bases and J dropped 3; count of bases not matched to a gene: 7. From germline, CDR1 is SQVTM and CDR2 ANQGSEA. The CDR3 spans 13 residues. CDR3 in amino acids: CSARTGGVYEQYF. CDR3 bases: TGCAGCGCCCGTACAGGGGGCGTCTACGAGCAGTACTTC.

The chain recombines TRBV6-1 with TRBJ2-1; D call uncertain. From germline, CDR1 is MNHNS and CDR2 SASEGT. The CDR3 spans 13 residues. V was pared by 0 bases and J by 4 bases, with 4 bases between. The DNA of the CDR3 is TGTGCCAGCAGTGAAGCAGAATACAATGAGCAGTTCTTC. This translates into CASSEAEYNEQFF.

This clone has a single count. This sequence joins TRBV27 and TRBJ1-3; unclear D gene. Germline V gene sequence: CDR1 MNHEY, CDR2 SMNVEV (reference sequence). V shed 5 bases and J shed 4 bases, with 12 bases lying between them. The CDR3 is 14 residues long. Written as DNA, the CDR3 is TGTGCCAGCAGTCCGGTGCCTTGGGGAAACACCATATATTTT. Encoded protein: CASSPVPWGNTIYF.

The genes are TRBV7-6 and TRBJ2-1; the match to TRBD2 covers 10 bases. The CDR3 spans 16 residues. The germline gives CDR1 SGHVS, CDR2 FNYEAQ. V shed 1 base and J 0 bases; nucleotides not matched to a gene: 0. The DNA of the CDR3 is TGTGCCAGCAGCTTAGGGACTAGCGGCTCCTACAATGAGCAGTTCTTC. Its protein product is CASSLGTSGSYNEQFF.

V and J are TRBV7-2 and TRBJ2-4, with 7 nucleotides matching TRBD2. Germline V lookup: CDR1 SGHTA, CDR2 FQGNSA. The CDR3 is made up of 14 amino acids. The junction had 8 bases not matched to a gene; V was cut back by 5 bases and J by 7 bases. The CDR3 region has the DNA TGTGCCAGCAGCCGCCCGGGGGGTGGGAACATTCAGTACTTC. Protein product: CASSRPGGGNIQYF.

The gene calls are TRBV2 and TRBJ2-7; perhaps TRBD2 as D (7 bases). The germline V gene has CDR1 SNHLY and CDR2 FYNNEI. CDR3 size: 13 residues. Trimming took 6 bases from V and 2 from J, leaving 11 bases between them. The CDR3 here is CASRGAGAYEQYF. The CDR3 nucleotides read TGTGCCAGCAGGGGGGCGGGGGCCTACGAGCAGTACTTC.

The rearrangement uses TRBV18 and TRBJ1-4; D not certain. The CDR3 loop spans 15 amino acids. Per the germline V gene, CDR1 is KGHSH and CDR2 is LQKENI. The V and J ends lost 0 bases and 7 bases respectively, with 12 bases between them. For the CDR3, the DNA is TGTGCCAGCTCACCACCGGACTCCTTAGGTGAAAAACTGTTTTTT. It is translated as CASSPPDSLGEKLFF.

This chain uses TRBV27 with TRBJ1-6; the match to TRBD1 covers 7 bases. The CDR3 totals 12 residues. V lost 5 bases and J lost 11; bases outside the gene matches: 3. Germline V gene sequence: CDR1 MNHEY, CDR2 SMNVEV (reference sequence). CDR3 nucleotide sequence: TGTGCCAGCAGTGAACAGGGGACACCCCTCCACTTT. As protein: CASSEQGTPLHF.

CDR3 loop: CASSRRTSGGTNTGELFF. As DNA, the CDR3 is TGTGCCAGCAGCCGACGGACTAGCGGGGGGACTAACACCGGGGAGCTGTTTTTT. This chain uses TRBV7-7 with TRBJ2-2, with TRBD2 matching 14 bases. With V trimmed by 5 bases and J by 2 bases, 7 bases remained unmatched. The CDR3 totals 18 residues. Germline CDR1 and CDR2: SSHAT and FNYEAQ (reference sequence). Using reference TRBV7-7 and TRBJ2-2 for the parts outside the CDR3, the full variable domain is GAGVSQSPRYKVTKRGQDVTLRCDPISSHATLYWYQQALGQGPEFLTYFNYEAQPDKSGLPSDRFSAERPEGSISTLTIQRTEQRDSAMYRCASSRRTSGGTNTGELFFGEGSRLTVL.

This clone was recorded a few times. The chain combines TRBV19 with TRBJ1-4; tentative D call: TRBD1 (6 bases). From germline, CDR1 is LNHDA and CDR2 SQIVND (reference sequence). V lost 3 bases and J lost 8, with 13 bases in between. The CDR3 sequence is 14 residues long. The chain's CDR3 is CASSMPGAREKLFF. Written as DNA, the CDR3 is TGTGCCAGTAGTATGCCGGGGGCGAGAGAAAAACTGTTTTTT.

The CDR3: CASSRKVGIGPNQPQHF. CDR3 in DNA: TGCGCCAGCAGCCGTAAAGTCGGCATAGGACCCAATCAGCCCCAGCATTTT. The chain recombines TRBV23-1 with TRBJ1-5; D is unclear. TRBV23-1 is classed as an ORF, of uncertain function. The CDR3 totals 17 residues. Trimming took 6 bases from V and 3 from J, leaving 21 bases between them.

The chain recombines TRBV6-5 with TRBJ2-3; D gene unclear. Trimming left V 2 bases short and J 2 bases short, with 8 bases between. The germline V gene has CDR1 MNHEY and CDR2 SVGAGI. The CDR3 totals 14 residues. CDR3 in DNA: TGTGCCAGCAGTTACACCCGCAACACAGATACGCAGTATTTT. Its translation: CASSYTRNTDTQYF.